A selection of T cell receptor beta chains follows, all from one sample in a study of T cell responses to AZD1222 COVID-19 vaccine. The assay was immunoSEQ multiplex PCR, and TCRdb's table has in-frame clones only and misses some. The sample yields about 84,000 clones, 70% to 90% seen once. The sequenced sample was peripheral blood, obtained 28 days after the second AZD1222 dose. These receptors came from an adult who received the AZD1222 COVID-19 vaccine. The CDR3 runs from the conserved cysteine through the conserved F or W. D genes are given only for firm matches. Only part of the rows carry a size: once, few, many, or a class if the clone is expanded.

cdr3_nt,cdr3_aa,cdr3_length,clone_size,d_call,j_call,v_call
TGTGCCAGCATGGGGGGGGATTTGGGCGCTAATGAAAAACTGTTTTTT,CASMGGDLGANEKLFF,16,NA,NA,TRBJ1-4,TRBV27
TGTGCCAGCGGGCCCCTAGCGGGGTATAATGAGCAGTTCTTC,CASGPLAGYNEQFF,14,few,TRBD2,TRBJ2-1,TRBV3-1/TRBV3-2
TGTGCCAGCAGTAAGAGGAGTGATAATTCACCCCTCCACTTT,CASSKRSDNSPLHF,14,few,NA,TRBJ1-6,TRBV25-1
TGTGCCAGCAGTTTCGGCGCGGCCGGGGAGCTGTTTTTT,CASSFGAAGELFF,13,NA,NA,TRBJ2-2,TRBV12-3/TRBV12-4
TGCGCCAGCAGCCCAAGCCCGGGACTAGCGGGAGTGAACAATGAGCAGTTCTTC,CASSPSPGLAGVNNEQFF,18,NA,TRBD2,TRBJ2-1,TRBV4-3
TGCAGCATTCGGCAGGGGCAAGATAATGAAAAACTGTTTTTT,CSIRQGQDNEKLFF,14,once,NA,TRBJ1-4,TRBV29-1
TGTGCCAGTAGTTATAGCGGGAGCCGCAACAATGAGCAGTTCTTC,CASSYSGSRNNEQFF,15,NA,TRBD2,TRBJ2-1,TRBV19
TGTGCCAGCAACGACGGGACAGGACCGCTTCAGCCCCAGCATTTT,CASNDGTGPLQPQHF,15,NA,TRBD1,TRBJ1-5,TRBV11-1
TGCGCCAGCAGCCAAACGACAGGGGGAGGAGAAAAACTGTTTTTT,CASSQTTGGGEKLFF,15,NA,TRBD1,TRBJ1-4,TRBV4-3
TGTGCCATCGGTACCCGATTAAATAGCAATCAGCCCCAGCATTTT,CAIGTRLNSNQPQHF,15,NA,NA,TRBJ1-5,TRBV10-3
TGTGCCAGCAGCTCAACCAGGGGAGGCTATGGCTACACCTTC,CASSSTRGGYGYTF,14,NA,NA,TRBJ1-2,TRBV7-2
TGTGCCAGCTCACCGGACCTGAACACCGGGGAGCTGTTTTTT,CASSPDLNTGELFF,14,NA,NA,TRBJ2-2,TRBV18
TGTGCCAGCAGCATACAGGGGGATGGCTACACCTTC,CASSIQGDGYTF,12,NA,TRBD1,TRBJ1-2,TRBV9
TGTGCCAGCAGTGAACACACGAACACTGAAGCTTTCTTT,CASSEHTNTEAFF,13,NA,NA,TRBJ1-1,TRBV2
TGTGCCAGCAGCGGGGCAGGGGGCGGCTCGGGCTACACCTTC,CASSGAGGGSGYTF,14,NA,TRBD1,TRBJ1-2,TRBV11-3
TGTGCCAGCAGCCCAGACAGGAACTATGGCTACACCTTC,CASSPDRNYGYTF,13,NA,NA,TRBJ1-2,TRBV7-2
TGTGCCAGCAGTGACCTGGACAGGGGGGCTGGAAACACCATATATTTT,CASSDLDRGAGNTIYF,16,once,TRBD1,TRBJ1-3,TRBV2
TGTGCCATCAGTGAACCGGGGTTAACAGATACGCAGTATTTT,CAISEPGLTDTQYF,14,NA,NA,TRBJ2-3,TRBV10-3
TGCGCCAGCACTGTAGGGGACAGTTCGCGAGTAGGGCTGTTTTTT,CASTVGDSSRVGLFF,15,NA,TRBD1,TRBJ2-2,TRBV10-1
TGTGCCAGCTCACCAACAGGGGTTCGAGGAAACACCATATATTTT,CASSPTGVRGNTIYF,15,NA,TRBD1,TRBJ1-3,TRBV18
TGTGCCAGCAGCTACCTCGGGACCGCCGGCTACACCTTC,CASSYLGTAGYTF,13,once,NA,TRBJ1-2,TRBV7-2
TGTGCCAGTAGTATCCAGGGGGCCAGTAATTCACCCCTCCACTTT,CASSIQGASNSPLHF,15,NA,TRBD1,TRBJ1-6,TRBV19
TGCGCCAGCAGCCAGGAATCCCACACAGGGTATGGCTACACCTTC,CASSQESHTGYGYTF,15,once,NA,TRBJ1-2,TRBV4-3
TGTGCCAGCAGTATCAGGACAGGCGATAACTATGGCTACACCTTC,CASSIRTGDNYGYTF,15,NA,TRBD1,TRBJ1-2,TRBV28
TGTGCCAGCAGCGCCGATCAGCGGGGGACCCGCAATGAGCAGTTCTTC,CASSADQRGTRNEQFF,16,NA,TRBD2,TRBJ2-1,TRBV9
TGCGCCAGCAGCTCCGGACTAGCGGGTTTCACCGGGGAGCTGTTTTTT,CASSSGLAGFTGELFF,16,NA,TRBD2,TRBJ2-2,TRBV5-1
TGTGCCAGCAGTGAAGCCCCTGGCCGCAACGAGCAGTACTTC,CASSEAPGRNEQYF,14,once,NA,TRBJ2-7,TRBV25-1
TGTGCCAGCAGCTTAGGTCAGGGGGATACGCAGTATTTT,CASSLGQGDTQYF,13,NA,NA,TRBJ2-3,TRBV11-3
TGTGCCAGCGGGCACCCGGTGAACACTGAAGCTTTCTTT,CASGHPVNTEAFF,13,few,NA,TRBJ1-1,TRBV7-2
TGTGCCAGCAGCTTAGAAGGGACAGGGTTCTACTTC,CASSLEGTGFYF,12,NA,TRBD1,TRBJ1-2,TRBV7-9
TGTGCCAGTAGTATGTTGGGACAGGAACTCAACTATGGCTACACCTTC,CASSMLGQELNYGYTF,16,NA,TRBD1,TRBJ1-2,TRBV19
TGTGCCAGTAGTATAGTACTAAGCTCCTACAATGAGCAGTTCTTC,CASSIVLSSYNEQFF,15,NA,NA,TRBJ2-1,TRBV19
TGTGCCAGCAGCCAAGATCCCAAGACACCCTATGGCTACACCTTC,CASSQDPKTPYGYTF,15,NA,NA,TRBJ1-2,TRBV3-1/TRBV3-2
TGTGCCACCGGGCCAGGGGGCGCGGGGACTGAAGCTTTCTTT,CATGPGGAGTEAFF,14,NA,TRBD1,TRBJ1-1,TRBV15
TGTGCCAGTAGTTTAGGACTAGCGGGGGTAAAATACAATGAGCAGTTCTTC,CASSLGLAGVKYNEQFF,17,NA,TRBD2,TRBJ2-1,TRBV19
TGTGCCAGCAGCTCCTCCGGGTTCACTGAAGCTTTCTTT,CASSSSGFTEAFF,13,NA,NA,TRBJ1-1,TRBV7-2
TGTGCCAGCAGTTTCCGGCGGGAGGGCCGATACTTC,CASSFRREGRYF,12,NA,TRBD2,TRBJ2-5,TRBV28
TGTGCCAGCAGTGGGACAGGGCAGCCTTATAGCAATCAGCCCCAGCATTTT,CASSGTGQPYSNQPQHF,17,NA,TRBD1,TRBJ1-5,TRBV6-1